These 14 T cell receptor beta chains were all obtained from the same sample, sequenced in a study of blood T cell repertoires in COVID-19. Sequencing used immunoSEQ multiplex PCR; TCRdb keeps in-frame clones, though not all of them. The table has 70,000 to 80,000 clones, roughly 84% seen once. Sequenced input: peripheral blood. These receptors all stem from a man at least 80 years old with acute or convalescent COVID-19.

The V gene is TRBV15, the J gene TRBJ1-5; tentative D call: TRBD1 (5 bases). Trimming left V 3 bases short and J 2 bases short, with 17 bases between. Germline values: CDR1 LNHNV, CDR2 YYDKDF (reference sequence). The CDR3 spans 17 residues. The CDR3 sequence is CATSRSYGGWGNQPQHF. CDR3 coding DNA: TGTGCCACCAGCAGGTCCTATGGGGGGTGGGGCAATCAGCCCCAGCATTTT.

This clone was seen more than once but under ten times. The chain has TRBV5-1 and TRBJ2-1; 7 bases match TRBD1. Looked up from germline, CDR1 is SGHRS and CDR2 is YFSETQ. V was pared by 0 bases and J by 4 bases, with 4 bases of the junction left unmatched. CDR3 length: 15 residues. The CDR3 nucleotides read TGCGCCAGCAGCTTGGGACAGGGAGAATACAATGAGCAGTTCTTC. Translation gives CASSLGQGEYNEQFF. Variable domain in full (rest from reference TRBV5-1 and TRBJ2-1): KAGVTQTPRYLIKTRGQQVTLSCSPISGHRSVSWYQQTPGQGLQFLFEYFSETQRNKGNFPGRFSGRQFSNSRSEMNVSTLELGDSALYLCASSLGQGEYNEQFFGPGTRLTVL.

The chain is built from TRBV28 and TRBJ2-7, with 8 nucleotides matching TRBD2. V lost 2 bases to trimming and J lost 5 bases; unmatched junction nucleotides: 5. The V gene's germline CDR1 is MDHEN and CDR2 SYDVKM. This CDR3 region has 14 residues. The CDR3: CASSLSGSGDEQYF. The CDR3 nucleotides read TGTGCCAGCAGTTTAAGCGGGAGCGGCGACGAGCAGTACTTC.

The chain has TRBV3-1 (or the pseudogene TRBV3-2) and TRBJ1-2, with a weak D call TRBD1 (6 bases). The CDR3 is 15 amino acids. V was trimmed by 0 bases and J by 8 bases, leaving 16 bases between them. Looked up from germline, CDR1 is LGHDT and CDR2 is YNNKEL (reference sequence). The CDR3 region has the DNA TGTGCCAGCAGCCAAGATGAGGGAGCGGGACAAGGCTACACCTTC. Translating gives CASSQDEGAGQGYTF.

This clone was counted a few times. The chain recombines TRBV19 with TRBJ2-1, with TRBD2 matching 10 bases. Germline CDR1 is LNHDA and CDR2 is SQIVND (reference sequence). The length of the CDR3 is 15 residues. The trim removed 10 bases at V and 8 bases at J, leaving 14 bases unmatched. The DNA of the CDR3 is TGTGCCACTAAATCACTAGCGGGATCAGACGATGAGCAGTTCTTC. Translating gives CATKSLAGSDDEQFF.

Comments on this clone: In the same sample, other DNA sequences code for this CDR3. The chain uses TRBV7-3 and TRBJ1-1, with TRBD1 matching 7 bases. Germline V gives CDR1 SGHTA, CDR2 FQGTGA. Trimming took 4 bases from V and 3 from J; bases not matched to a gene: 2. The CDR3 has 13 amino acids. CDR3 sequence: CASSSQGDTEAFF. The CDR3 nucleotides are TGTGCCAGCAGCTCTCAGGGGGACACTGAAGCTTTCTTT.

The chain combines TRBV19 with TRBJ2-7; D perhaps matches TRBD2 (6 bases). V was shortened by 7 bases and J by 3 bases, with 13 bases between the two germline ends. Germline CDR1 reads LNHDA; CDR2 reads SQIVND (reference sequence). The CDR3 runs to 13 residues. This CDR3 reads CASTGVNDYEQYF. The CDR3, as DNA: TGTGCCAGTACGGGAGTGAATGACTACGAGCAGTACTTC.

This clone came up a few times. The chain links TRBV6-6 to TRBJ1-2; D is uncertain. The V and J ends lost 4 bases and 2 bases respectively, with 14 bases between them. The V gene's germline CDR1 is MNHNY and CDR2 SVGAGI (reference sequence). CDR3 length: 15 residues. Written as DNA, the CDR3 is TGTGCCAGCAGTTTCGCGGGCAGATCGAACTATGGCTACACCTTC. Amino acid sequence: CASSFAGRSNYGYTF.

The chain's CDR3 is CSVEGWTGVFNYGYTF. DNA for the CDR3: TGCAGCGTTGAAGGGTGGACAGGGGTTTTCAACTATGGCTACACCTTC. The V and J genes are TRBV29-1 and TRBJ1-2; the match to TRBD1 covers 9 bases. Germline values: CDR1 SQVTM, CDR2 ANQGSEA. The CDR3 consists of 16 residues. Unmatched junction bases numbered 8, after V lost 1 base and J lost 2 bases.

The gene calls are TRBV2 and TRBJ1-4; 10 bases map to TRBD1. The trim removed 4 bases at V and 5 bases at J, leaving 1 base unmatched. CDR1 and CDR2 (germline): SNHLY, FYNNEI. The CDR3 runs 14 residues. The CDR3 region has the DNA TGTGCCAGCAGTGTGGACAGGGGGAATGAAAAACTGTTTTTT. It translates to CASSVDRGNEKLFF.

This sequence joins TRBV24-1 and TRBJ1-3; D is possibly TRBD1 (5 bases). Germline CDR1 KGHDR, CDR2 SFDVKD. This CDR3 is 13 amino acids long. With 8 bases removed from V and 0 bases from J, the gap between germline ends came to 7 bases. CDR3 residues: CATTDSSGNTIYF. CDR3 sequence (DNA): TGTGCCACCACTGACAGCTCTGGAAACACCATATATTTT.

This chain connects TRBV30 to TRBJ1-5; 10 bases match TRBD1. CDR3 length: 19 amino acids. Germline V gene lookup returns CDR1 GTSNPN and CDR2 SVGIG (reference sequence). V lost 0 bases, J lost 7 bases, and 18 bases stayed unmatched. The CDR3 coding sequence is TGTGCCTGGAGTGTACTAAAGGGACAGGGGATTCCCGTGGAACAGCCCCAGCATTTT. This encodes CAWSVLKGQGIPVEQPQHF.

The rearrangement links TRBV9 to TRBJ2-2; TRBD1 agrees at 10 bases. This CDR3 contains 15 residues. Germline V gene data show CDR1 as SGDLS and CDR2 as YYNGEE. The junction had 3 bases not matched to a gene; V was cut back by 3 bases and J by 4 bases. The CDR3 is CASSARQGATGELFF. The CDR3 coding sequence is TGTGCCAGCAGCGCGCGACAGGGGGCCACCGGGGAGCTGTTTTTT.

J is TRBJ2-7 and V is TRBV5-5, with D possibly being TRBD2 (6 bases). Trimming left V 2 bases short and J 7 bases short, with 10 bases between. The CDR3 is 12 amino acids. The germline gives CDR1 SGHKS, CDR2 YYEKEE (reference sequence). The CDR3 nucleotides read TGTGCCAGCAGCTTTTCGGGAGAAGAGCAGTACTTC. Protein product: CASSFSGEEQYF. Full variable domain (missing parts from reference TRBV5-5 and TRBJ2-7): DAGVTQSPTHLIKTRGQQVTLRCSPISGHKSVSWYQQVLGQGPQFIFQYYEKEERGRGNFPDRFSARQFPNYSSELNVNALLLGDSALYLCASSFSGEEQYFGPGTRLTVT.